The 30 T cell receptor beta chains below all came from one sample that was sequenced in a study of beta chain features in type 1 diabetes. What was sequenced were expressed TCRB transcripts, since all of the isolated RNA had been reverse transcribed. The repertoire was sequenced with immunoSEQ multiplex PCR; TCRdb's copy has only in-frame clones and lacks some. The sample comprises hundreds of thousands of clones, 15% to 17% of which are singletons, and about 0.097% rests with the top ten. Source material: naive CD4+ T cells from blood. Receptor source: a man aged 18 to 35 in good health.

This clone occurred a few times. The V and J genes are TRBV7-2 and TRBJ2-1; 8 bases match TRBD1. Germline V gene lookup returns CDR1 SGHTA and CDR2 FQGNSA. Trimming at V came to 3 bases and at J to 16 bases, leaving 8 bases not matched to a gene. The CDR3 runs 12 residues. CDR3 sequence (DNA): TGTGCCAGCAGCTTGAGCCGGGACAGGAATTTCTTC. It codes for CASSLSRDRNFF.

This clone appeared a few times. The V call is TRBV7-8, the J call TRBJ1-4, with TRBD1 as a possible D gene (6 bases). Trimming took 5 bases from V and 5 from J, leaving 15 bases between them. Germline loops: CDR1 SGHVS, CDR2 FQNEAQ. The CDR3 consists of 15 residues. The DNA for the CDR3 is TGTGCCAGCAGCGCCCGCGGGGGCCTGAATGAAAAACTGTTTTTT. Its protein is CASSARGGLNEKLFF.

This rearrangement joins TRBV6-5 to TRBJ2-5; TRBD2 matches 9 bases. The CDR3 is 15 residues long. J gave up 5 bases and V 6 bases, and 10 bases lay outside the gene matches. Looked up from germline, CDR1 is MNHEY and CDR2 is SVGAGI. The CDR3 is CASSRSTLAGETQYF. The CDR3 DNA follows: TGTGCCAGCAGCCGCTCGACGCTAGCGGGGGAGACCCAGTACTTC.

This chain connects TRBV25-1 to TRBJ2-7, with a weak D call TRBD1 (6 bases). The CDR3 covers 14 residues. V was cut by 3 bases and J by 5 bases, with 14 bases left in between. Germline loops: CDR1 MGHDK, CDR2 SYGVNS. In nucleotides, the CDR3 is TGTGCCAGCAGTGACCCGACAGGCCCTCACGAGCAGTACTTC. Protein: CASSDPTGPHEQYF.

V is TRBV5-4 and J is TRBJ2-2; TRBD1 is a possible D gene (5 bases). The CDR3 covers 16 residues. Looked up from germline, CDR1 is SGHNT and CDR2 is YYREEE (reference sequence). V shed 0 bases and J shed 4 bases, with 13 bases lying between them. The CDR3 DNA reads TGTGCCAGCAGCTTGGCTGTCAGGGTCGGCACCGGGGAGCTGTTTTTT. It translates to CASSLAVRVGTGELFF.

The chain uses TRBV11-2 and TRBJ2-5; D gene unclear. This CDR3 spans 15 amino acids. Germline CDR1 reads SGHAT; CDR2 reads FQNNGV. V was trimmed by 1 base and J by 3 bases, leaving 12 bases between them. Here the CDR3 DNA reads TGTGCCAGCAGCTTAGGTTCCTTTGGGGAAGAGACCCAGTACTTC. This encodes CASSLGSFGEETQYF.

Only a few counts were recorded for this clone. V is TRBV13 and J is TRBJ1-3, with TRBD1 as a possible D gene (5 bases). This CDR3 contains 19 residues. V gave up 2 bases and J gave up 0 bases, with 20 bases separating them. Germline V gene data show CDR1 as PRHDT and CDR2 as FYEKMQ (reference sequence). The CDR3 DNA reads TGTGCCAGCAGCTTAAACGGTCCGACAGTTGACCTCTCTGGAAACACCATATATTTT. It specifies CASSLNGPTVDLSGNTIYF.

The chain carries TRBV4-1 and TRBJ1-5, with TRBD1 identical over 9 bases. The CDR3 sequence is 16 residues long. CDR1 is MGHRA, CDR2 YSYEKL, per germline. V dropped 0 bases and J dropped 6; count of bases not matched to a gene: 6. CDR3 nucleotides: TGCGCCAGCAGCCAAGAACCACAGGGGGCGGGTCAGCCCCAGCATTTT. Protein product: CASSQEPQGAGQPQHF.

This clone was seen only a few times. The rearrangement links TRBV19 to TRBJ1-3, with D unclear. This CDR3 is 13 amino acids long. CDR1 LNHDA and CDR2 SQIVND come from the germline V gene (reference sequence). Trimming stripped 6 bases from V and 2 bases from J, with 8 bases between. Written as DNA, the CDR3 is TGTGCCAGTAGCCAACCGACTGGAAACACCATATATTTT. Its translation is CASSQPTGNTIYF.

The chain uses TRBV7-9 and TRBJ2-7, with 8 bases aligning to TRBD1. Germline-derived CDR1 and CDR2 are SEHNR and FQNEAQ (reference sequence). The CDR3 is 17 residues long. V shed 1 base, J shed 5 bases, and the junction held 13 bases outside the gene matches. CDR3 region: CASSLVFWDRFSHEQYF. The DNA of the CDR3 is TGTGCCAGCAGCTTAGTCTTTTGGGACAGGTTTTCACACGAGCAGTACTTC.

J is TRBJ2-7 and V is TRBV4-3, with D perhaps matching TRBD1 or TRBD2 (5 bases each). V lost 0 bases to trimming and J lost 5 bases, with 17 bases between them. In germline, CDR1 is LGHNA, CDR2 YSLEER. The CDR3 is 16 amino acids. For the CDR3, the DNA is TGCGCCAGCAGCCAAGAAGGAACGGGGCTCCTAGACGAGCAGTACTTC. Its translation: CASSQEGTGLLDEQYF.

In this sample, this clone turned up a few times. The chain uses TRBV7-9 and TRBJ1-3; D not certain. This CDR3 contains 15 residues. The V and J ends lost 4 bases and 2 bases respectively, with 12 bases between them. The germline V gene has CDR1 SEHNR and CDR2 FQNEAQ (reference sequence). The CDR3 DNA is TGTGCCAGCAGCTCTATGAGGGTGCCTGGAAACACCATATATTTT. This gives the protein CASSSMRVPGNTIYF.

The chain links TRBV6-6 to TRBJ2-6; D remains ambiguous. The germline V gene has CDR1 MNHNY and CDR2 SVGAGI (reference sequence). The V and J ends lost 4 bases and 2 bases respectively, with 12 bases between them. This CDR3 spans 16 amino acids. CDR3 bases: TGTGCCAGCAGTTCCCACTGGGGAACTGGGGCCAACGTCCTGACTTTC. It codes for CASSSHWGTGANVLTF.

V usage is TRBV7-3 and J usage is TRBJ2-5; a possible D gene is TRBD1 (6 bases). Germline values: CDR1 SGHTA, CDR2 FQGTGA. The germline V and J ends were trimmed by 5 bases and 2 bases, with 18 bases remaining between them. The CDR3 totals 16 residues. The CDR3 DNA sequence: TGTGCCAGCAGCCAAACAGGGACACCGACACAAGAGACCCAGTACTTC. This encodes CASSQTGTPTQETQYF.

The chain is built from TRBV5-1 and TRBJ2-3; 7 bases are a match to TRBD2. The germline V gene has CDR1 SGHRS and CDR2 YFSETQ. The CDR3 contains 16 residues. V was clipped by 4 bases and J by 4 bases; unmatched bases: 12. CDR3 in amino acids: CASSPAGGRGADTQYF. As DNA, the CDR3 is TGCGCCAGCAGCCCCGCTGGCGGGAGAGGCGCAGATACGCAGTATTTT.

The chain links TRBV7-8 to TRBJ2-2, with TRBD2 matching 8 bases. Germline assignment: CDR1 SGHVS and CDR2 FQNEAQ. The CDR3 runs to 16 residues. With 5 bases clipped from V and 7 bases from J, the junction kept 12 bases outside the gene matches. The CDR3 protein is CASSRRRTGGGGELFF. As DNA, the CDR3 is TGTGCCAGCAGCCGGCGGAGGACGGGAGGGGGCGGGGAGCTGTTTTTT.

A few counts support this clone. The V gene is TRBV5-1, the J gene TRBJ2-7; 7 nucleotides align to TRBD2. This CDR3 is 15 amino acids long. Germline assignment: CDR1 SGHRS and CDR2 YFSETQ. V was pared by 2 bases and J by 4 bases, with 9 bases of the junction left unmatched. CDR3 nucleotides: TGCGCCAGCAGCTTAATCGGGGGGTTCGGATACGAGCAGTACTTC. It encodes CASSLIGGFGYEQYF.

This rearrangement joins TRBV9 to TRBJ2-7, with 7 bases matching TRBD1. Germline V gene data show CDR1 as SGDLS and CDR2 as YYNGEE. The J segment lost 5 bases and the V segment lost 3 bases, leaving 2 bases of the junction unmatched. The CDR3 has 12 amino acids. The DNA of the CDR3 is TGTGCCAGCAGCGGGGACAGCCACGAGCAGTACTTC. It yields the protein CASSGDSHEQYF.

Only a few counts were recorded for this clone. This chain uses TRBV21-1 with TRBJ2-7; the tabulated D call, TRBD1, remains unverified against the DNA. TRBV21-1 is a documented pseudogene. The CDR3 covers 16 residues. In DNA form, the CDR3 reads TGTGCCAGCAGCTGGTGGAGCCAGGGGGGCTCCTACGAGCAGTACTTC. It is translated as CASSWWSQGGSYEQYF.

This clone has only a few counts. The chain couples TRBV7-2 to TRBJ2-3; tentative D call: TRBD1 (6 bases). CDR3 size: 18 residues. V was shortened by 4 bases and J by 0 bases, with 20 bases between the two germline ends. Germline CDR1 reads SGHTA; CDR2 reads FQGNSA. CDR3 amino acids: CASSSRAGDRQSTDTQYF. Written as DNA, the CDR3 is TGTGCCAGCAGCTCCCGGGCAGGGGACCGTCAAAGCACAGATACGCAGTATTTT.

This clone was observed a few times. The rearrangement joins TRBV28 to TRBJ2-2; D gene ambiguous. Trimming took 1 base from V and 5 from J, leaving 5 bases between them. The germline gives CDR1 MDHEN, CDR2 SYDVKM. The CDR3 length is 13 residues. CDR3 in amino acids: CASSLFRTGELFF. The CDR3, as DNA: TGTGCCAGCAGTTTATTCCGGACCGGGGAGCTGTTTTTT.

This clone was seen a handful of times. The gene calls are TRBV29-1 and TRBJ2-1, with D maybe TRBD1 (6 bases). Per the germline V gene, CDR1 is SQVTM and CDR2 is ANQGSEA. This CDR3 comprises 11 residues. Written as DNA, the CDR3 is TGCAGTGCCGACAGGAACAATGAGCAGTTCTTC. This encodes CSADRNNEQFF.

The rearrangement links TRBV4-1 to TRBJ1-2; D remains ambiguous. The germline V and J ends were trimmed by 4 bases and 3 bases, with 9 bases remaining between them. Germline V gene data show CDR1 as MGHRA and CDR2 as YSYEKL. The CDR3 is 13 residues long. CDR3 residues: CASSRPGDYGYTF. CDR3 DNA sequence: TGCGCCAGCAGCCGCCCCGGGGACTATGGCTACACCTTC.

This clone has more than one count but fewer than ten. This rearrangement joins TRBV18 to TRBJ2-7; a possible D gene is TRBD2 (5 bases). Trimming removed 6 bases at V and 1 base at J, with 10 bases between. Germline V gives CDR1 KGHSH, CDR2 LQKENI. The CDR3 spans 13 residues. The DNA of the CDR3 is TGTGCCAGCTCCCGGACGGGATCCTACGAGCAGTACTTC. This gives the protein CASSRTGSYEQYF.

This chain joins TRBV18 and TRBJ2-6; D is undetermined. The ends were cut back, 3 bases at V and 6 bases at J, with 9 bases in the middle. Germline loops: CDR1 KGHSH, CDR2 LQKENI. This CDR3 is 14 amino acids long. The CDR3 sequence: CASSPGNSANVLTF. CDR3 nucleotide sequence: TGTGCCAGCTCACCGGGGAACTCGGCCAACGTCCTGACTTTC.

The rearrangement joins TRBV18 to TRBJ2-7; 8 nucleotides align to TRBD1. Looked up from germline, CDR1 is KGHSH and CDR2 is LQKENI. V shed 3 bases, J shed 5 bases, and the junction held 9 bases outside the gene matches. The CDR3 has 15 amino acids. Here the CDR3 DNA reads TGTGCCAGCTCACCGGGCTGGACAGGGTTGAACGAGCAGTACTTC. This sequence encodes CASSPGWTGLNEQYF. Full variable domain (missing parts from reference TRBV18 and TRBJ2-7): NAGVMQNPRHLVRRRGQEARLRCSPMKGHSHVYWYRQLPEEGLKFMVYLQKENIIDESGMPKERFSAEFPKEGPSILRIQQVVRGDSAAYFCASSPGWTGLNEQYFGPGTRLTVT.

This chain connects TRBV6-4 to TRBJ2-3; D not resolved. With 11 bases removed from V and 1 base from J, the gap between germline ends came to 4 bases. From germline, CDR1 is MRHNA and CDR2 SNTAGT. The CDR3 has 10 amino acids. The CDR3 spells CAGGTDTQYF. The DNA of the CDR3 is TGTGCCGGTGGCACAGATACGCAGTATTTT.

The chain joins TRBV7-9 to TRBJ2-5, with 7 bases matching TRBD1. CDR1 is SEHNR and CDR2 is FQNEAQ in the germline V gene (reference sequence). Trimming cost V 5 bases and J 0 bases; bases outside gene matches: 6. This CDR3 region has 15 residues. The CDR3 nucleotides are TGTGCCAGCAGCGTATGGGGACAGCACCAAGAGACCCAGTACTTC. It is translated as CASSVWGQHQETQYF. The full variable domain, completed using reference TRBV7-9 and TRBJ2-5, is DTGVSQNPRHKITKRGQNVTFRCDPISEHNRLYWYRQTLGQGPEFLTYFQNEAQLEKSRLLSDRFSAERPKGSFSTLEIQRTEQGDSAMYLCASSVWGQHQETQYFGPGTRLLVL.

The rearrangement links TRBV6-5 to TRBJ2-1; 12 nucleotides match TRBD1. The trim removed 5 bases at V and 9 bases at J, leaving 2 bases unmatched. The CDR3 has 13 residues. Germline values: CDR1 MNHEY, CDR2 SVGAGI. The CDR3 DNA follows: TGTGCCAGCAGTCGGGACAGGGGGCTTGAGCAGTTCTTC. Protein sequence: CASSRDRGLEQFF.

The rearrangement uses TRBV9 and TRBJ2-7, with TRBD1 matching 8 bases. Germline lookup yields CDR1 SGDLS and CDR2 YYNGEE. The CDR3 covers 15 residues. V dropped 0 bases and J dropped 2; count of bases not matched to a gene: 4. The CDR3 coding sequence is TGTGCCAGCAGCGTAGGGACAGGGAAAGCCTACGAGCAGTACTTC. As protein: CASSVGTGKAYEQYF. Using reference TRBV9 and TRBJ2-7 for the parts outside the CDR3, the full variable domain is DSGVTQTPKHLITATGQRVTLRCSPRSGDLSVYWYQQSLDQGLQFLIQYYNGEERAKGNILERFSAQQFPDLHSELNLSSLELGDSALYFCASSVGTGKAYEQYFGPGTRLTVT.